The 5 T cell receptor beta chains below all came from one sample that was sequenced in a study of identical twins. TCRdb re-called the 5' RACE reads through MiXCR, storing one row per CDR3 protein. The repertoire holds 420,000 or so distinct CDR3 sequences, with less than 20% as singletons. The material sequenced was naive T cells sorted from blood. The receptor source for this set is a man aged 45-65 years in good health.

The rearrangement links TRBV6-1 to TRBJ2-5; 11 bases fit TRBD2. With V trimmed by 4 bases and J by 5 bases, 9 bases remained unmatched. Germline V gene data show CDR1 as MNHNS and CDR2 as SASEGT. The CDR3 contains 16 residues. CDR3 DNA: TGTGCCAGCAGTGTCAAGCTAGCGGGGGGCGGGGAGACCCAGTACTTC. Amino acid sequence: CASSVKLAGGGETQYF.

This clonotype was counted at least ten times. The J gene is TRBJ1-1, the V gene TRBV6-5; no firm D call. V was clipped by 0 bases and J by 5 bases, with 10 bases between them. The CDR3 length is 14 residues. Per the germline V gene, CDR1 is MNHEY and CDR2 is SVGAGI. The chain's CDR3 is CASSYSNFGTEAFF. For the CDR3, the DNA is TGTGCCAGCAGTTACTCTAATTTTGGGACTGAAGCTTTCTTT.

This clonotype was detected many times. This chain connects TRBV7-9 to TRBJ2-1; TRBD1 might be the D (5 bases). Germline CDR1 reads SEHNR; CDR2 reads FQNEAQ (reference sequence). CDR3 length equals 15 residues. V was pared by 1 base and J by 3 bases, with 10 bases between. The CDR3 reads CASSLGQPDYNEQFF. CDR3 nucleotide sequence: TGTGCCAGCAGCTTAGGACAGCCGGACTACAATGAGCAGTTCTTC. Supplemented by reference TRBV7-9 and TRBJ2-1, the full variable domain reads DTGVSQNPRHKITKRGQNVTFRCDPISEHNRLYWYRQTLGQGPEFLTYFQNEAQLEKSRLLSDRFSAERPKGSFSTLEIQRTEQGDSAMYLCASSLGQPDYNEQFFGPGTRLTVL.

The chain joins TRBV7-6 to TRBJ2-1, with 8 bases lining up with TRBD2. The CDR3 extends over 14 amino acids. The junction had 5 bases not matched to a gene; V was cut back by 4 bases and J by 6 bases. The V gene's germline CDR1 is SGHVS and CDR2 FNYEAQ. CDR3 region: CASSWSGGPNEQFF. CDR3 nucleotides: TGTGCCAGCAGCTGGAGCGGGGGACCCAATGAGCAGTTCTTC.

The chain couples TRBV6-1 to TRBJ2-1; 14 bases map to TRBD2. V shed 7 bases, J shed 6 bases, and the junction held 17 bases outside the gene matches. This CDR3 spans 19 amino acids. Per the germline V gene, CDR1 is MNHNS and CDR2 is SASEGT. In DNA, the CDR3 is TGTGCCAGCAACCGTTTCGCGGGACTAGCGGGGGTTTATAGCAATGAGCAGTTCTTC. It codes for CASNRFAGLAGVYSNEQFF.